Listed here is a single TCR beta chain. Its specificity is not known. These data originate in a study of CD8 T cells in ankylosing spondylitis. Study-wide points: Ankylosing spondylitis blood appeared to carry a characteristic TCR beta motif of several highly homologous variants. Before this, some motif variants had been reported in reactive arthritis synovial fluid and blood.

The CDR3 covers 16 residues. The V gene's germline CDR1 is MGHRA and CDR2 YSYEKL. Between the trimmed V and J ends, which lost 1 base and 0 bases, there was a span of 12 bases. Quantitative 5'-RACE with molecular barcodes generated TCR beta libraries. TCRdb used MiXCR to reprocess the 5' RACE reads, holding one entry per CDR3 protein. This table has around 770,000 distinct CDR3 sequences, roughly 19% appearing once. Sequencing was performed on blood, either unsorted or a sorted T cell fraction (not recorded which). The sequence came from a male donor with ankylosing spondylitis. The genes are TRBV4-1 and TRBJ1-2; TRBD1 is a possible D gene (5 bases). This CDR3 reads CASSQAPAGANYGYTF. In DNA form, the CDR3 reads TGCGCCAGCAGCCAAGCTCCCGCGGGGGCTAACTATGGCTACACCTTC.